This section outlines one TCR beta chain sequence together with its context. This sample is part of a study of blood T cell repertoires in COVID-19. The assay was immunoSEQ multiplex PCR, and TCRdb's table has in-frame clones only and misses some. The data contain 150,000 or so clones, roughly 84% of them seen just once; the ten biggest clones take up 12% to 15%. Germline V lookup: CDR1 SGHVS, CDR2 FNYEAQ. The CDR3 covers 16 residues. Trimming took off 5 bases at V and 1 base at J, with 15 bases between the two ends. The TCR was taken from a man in his forties or fifties who had recovered from COVID-19. The rearrangement links TRBV7-6 to TRBJ1-3; D may be TRBD1 (5 bases). The specimen sequenced was PBMCs or T cells enriched from blood (not recorded which). The CDR3 region has the DNA TGTGCCAGCAGCCGCGATGTGGGGGGTTCTGGAAACACCATATATTTT. Protein: CASSRDVGGSGNTIYF.